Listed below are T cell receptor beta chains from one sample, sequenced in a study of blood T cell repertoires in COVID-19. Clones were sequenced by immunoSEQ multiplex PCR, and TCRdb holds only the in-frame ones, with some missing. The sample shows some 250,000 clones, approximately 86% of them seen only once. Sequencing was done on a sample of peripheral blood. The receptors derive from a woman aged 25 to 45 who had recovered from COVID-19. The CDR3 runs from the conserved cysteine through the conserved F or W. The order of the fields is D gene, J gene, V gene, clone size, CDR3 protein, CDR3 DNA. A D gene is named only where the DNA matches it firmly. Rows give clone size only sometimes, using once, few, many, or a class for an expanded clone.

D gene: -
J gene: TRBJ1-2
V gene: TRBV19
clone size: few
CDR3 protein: CASSMLGGAAGYTF
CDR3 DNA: TGTGCCAGTAGCATGCTTGGGGGGGCCGCTGGCTACACCTTC

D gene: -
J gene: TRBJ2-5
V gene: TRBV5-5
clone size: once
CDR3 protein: CASSTDRQETQYF
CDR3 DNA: TGTGCCAGCAGCACGGACAGACAAGAGACCCAGTACTTC

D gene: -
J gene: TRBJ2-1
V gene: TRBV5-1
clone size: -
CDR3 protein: CASSLAGGHYNEQFF
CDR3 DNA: TGCGCCAGCAGCTTGGCGGGGGGACACTACAATGAGCAGTTCTTC

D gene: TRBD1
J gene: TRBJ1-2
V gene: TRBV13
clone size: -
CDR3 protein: CASSLGQGAHYGYTF
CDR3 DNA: TGTGCCAGCAGCTTAGGACAGGGGGCACACTATGGCTACACCTTC

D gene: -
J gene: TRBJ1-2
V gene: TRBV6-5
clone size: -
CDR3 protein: CAMTASNYGYTF
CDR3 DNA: TGTGCCATGACAGCATCTAACTATGGCTACACCTTC

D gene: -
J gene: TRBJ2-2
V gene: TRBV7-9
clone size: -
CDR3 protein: CAPDAGLNTGELFF
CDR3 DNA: TGTGCCCCCGATGCGGGACTGAACACCGGGGAGCTGTTTTTT

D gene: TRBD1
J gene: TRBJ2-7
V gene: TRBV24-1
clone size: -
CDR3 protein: CANWDSKDAGVYEQYF
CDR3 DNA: TGTGCCAACTGGGACAGTAAGGATGCTGGCGTCTACGAGCAGTACTTC

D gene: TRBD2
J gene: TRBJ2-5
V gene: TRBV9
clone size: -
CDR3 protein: CASSVEGRGEQETQYF
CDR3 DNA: TGTGCCAGCAGCGTAGAGGGGCGGGGGGAACAAGAGACCCAGTACTTC

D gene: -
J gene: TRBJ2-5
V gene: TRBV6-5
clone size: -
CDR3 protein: CASRKAGPQGETQYF
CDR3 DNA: TGTGCCAGCAGGAAGGCCGGGCCTCAGGGAGAGACCCAGTACTTC

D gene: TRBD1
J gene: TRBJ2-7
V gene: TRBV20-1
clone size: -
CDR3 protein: CSALTGNEQYF
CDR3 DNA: TGCAGTGCCCTGACAGGGAACGAGCAGTACTTC

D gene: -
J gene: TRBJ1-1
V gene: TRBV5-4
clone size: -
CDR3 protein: CASSFGTLNTEAFF
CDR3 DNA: TGTGCCAGCAGCTTTGGGACATTGAACACTGAAGCTTTCTTT

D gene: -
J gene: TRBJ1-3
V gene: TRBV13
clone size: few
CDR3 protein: CASSLEDSGNTIYF
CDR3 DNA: TGTGCCAGCAGCTTAGAGGACAGTGGAAACACCATATATTTT

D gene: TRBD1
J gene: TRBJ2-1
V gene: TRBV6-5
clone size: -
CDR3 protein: CAARDRTYNEQFF
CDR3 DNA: TGTGCCGCCCGGGACAGGACCTACAATGAGCAGTTCTTC

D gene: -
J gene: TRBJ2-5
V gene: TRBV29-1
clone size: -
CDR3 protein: CSVDGIAQETQYF
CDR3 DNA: TGCAGCGTAGACGGGATCGCCCAAGAGACCCAGTACTTC

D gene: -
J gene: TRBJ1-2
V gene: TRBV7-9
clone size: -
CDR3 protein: CASSWGGQNYGYTF
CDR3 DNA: TGTGCCAGCAGCTGGGGGGGCCAGAACTATGGCTACACCTTC

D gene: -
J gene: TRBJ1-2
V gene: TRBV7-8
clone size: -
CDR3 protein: CASSLLRRGRQPYGYTF
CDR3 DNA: TGTGCCAGCAGCTTATTACGGAGGGGCCGACAGCCCTATGGCTACACCTTC

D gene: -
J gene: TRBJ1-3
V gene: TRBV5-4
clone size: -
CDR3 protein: CASSNPVVGDAGNTIYF
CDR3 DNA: TGTGCCAGCAGCAACCCCGTTGTAGGGGATGCGGGAAACACCATATATTTT

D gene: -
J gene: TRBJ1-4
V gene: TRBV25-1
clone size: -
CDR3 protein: CASSGPVNEKLFF
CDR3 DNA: TGTGCCAGCAGTGGTCCGGTGAATGAAAAACTGTTTTTT

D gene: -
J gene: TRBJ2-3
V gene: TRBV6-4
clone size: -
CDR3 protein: CASSDGAGAGDTQYF
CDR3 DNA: TGTGCCAGCAGTGACGGGGCGGGGGCCGGAGATACGCAGTATTTT

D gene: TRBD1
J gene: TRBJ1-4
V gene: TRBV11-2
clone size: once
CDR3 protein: CASSLDGQQGGVFNEKLFF
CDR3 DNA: TGTGCCAGCAGCTTAGATGGCCAACAGGGGGGGGTCTTTAATGAAAAACTGTTTTTT

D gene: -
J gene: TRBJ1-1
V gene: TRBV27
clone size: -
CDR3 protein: CASSLYPDREAFF
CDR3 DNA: TGTGCCAGCAGTTTATATCCTGACAGGGAAGCTTTCTTT

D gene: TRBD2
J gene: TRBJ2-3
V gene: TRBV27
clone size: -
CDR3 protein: CASRILAGGTDTQYF
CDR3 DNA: TGTGCCAGCAGGATATTAGCGGGGGGCACAGATACGCAGTATTTT

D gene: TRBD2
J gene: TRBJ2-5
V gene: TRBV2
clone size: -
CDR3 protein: CASSLLLAGGQETQYF
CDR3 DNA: TGTGCCAGCAGCCTTTTACTAGCGGGGGGACAAGAGACCCAGTACTTC

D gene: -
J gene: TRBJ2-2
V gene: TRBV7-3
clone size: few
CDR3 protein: CASSPQGTGELFF
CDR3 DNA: TGTGCCAGCAGCCCTCAGGGAACCGGGGAGCTGTTTTTT

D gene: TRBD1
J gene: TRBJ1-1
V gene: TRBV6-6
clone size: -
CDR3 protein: CASSYSPDRGTEAFF
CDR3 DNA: TGTGCCAGCAGTTACTCCCCGGACAGGGGGACTGAAGCTTTCTTT

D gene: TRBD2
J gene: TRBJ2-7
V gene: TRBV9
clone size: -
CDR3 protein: CASSVASDGAPGLAGGLRF
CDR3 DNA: TGTGCCAGCAGCGTAGCATCGGATGGGGCGCCGGGACTAGCGGGGGGGCTCCGGTTC

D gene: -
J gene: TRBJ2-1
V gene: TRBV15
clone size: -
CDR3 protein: CATSLVDEQFF
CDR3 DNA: TGTGCCACCAGCCTAGTCGATGAGCAGTTCTTC

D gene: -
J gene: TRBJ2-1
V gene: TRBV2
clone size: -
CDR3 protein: CASSEGRTAWGEQFF
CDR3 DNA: TGTGCCAGCAGTGAGGGTAGGACAGCTTGGGGTGAGCAGTTCTTC

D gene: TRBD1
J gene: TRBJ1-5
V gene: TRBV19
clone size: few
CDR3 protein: CASSSRDSGINQPQHF
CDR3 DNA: TGTGCCAGTAGTAGCCGGGACAGCGGTATCAATCAGCCCCAGCATTTT

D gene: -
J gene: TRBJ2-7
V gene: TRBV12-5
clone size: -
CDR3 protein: CASGLLTGNEQYF
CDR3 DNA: TGTGCTAGTGGCCTCCTAACAGGGAACGAGCAGTACTTC

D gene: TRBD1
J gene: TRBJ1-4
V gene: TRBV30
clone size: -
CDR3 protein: CACKPPTGTGNEKLFF
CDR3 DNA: TGTGCCTGCAAACCCCCGACCGGGACAGGAAATGAAAAACTGTTTTTT

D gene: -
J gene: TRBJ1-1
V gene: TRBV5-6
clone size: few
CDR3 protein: CASSLRTGGAFF
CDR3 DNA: TGTGCCAGCAGCCTCCGGACTGGAGGAGCTTTCTTT

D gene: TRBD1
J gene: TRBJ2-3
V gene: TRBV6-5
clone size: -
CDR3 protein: CASRTQTGADTQYF
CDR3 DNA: TGTGCCAGCAGAACCCAGACAGGGGCAGATACGCAGTATTTT

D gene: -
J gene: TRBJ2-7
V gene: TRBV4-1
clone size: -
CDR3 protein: CASSPNRYEQYF
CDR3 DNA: TGCGCCAGCAGCCCAAATCGGTACGAGCAGTACTTC

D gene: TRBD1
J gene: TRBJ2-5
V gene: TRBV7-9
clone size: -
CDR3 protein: CASSQIGQVQETQYF
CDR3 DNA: TGTGCCAGCAGCCAAATAGGACAGGTCCAAGAGACCCAGTACTTC

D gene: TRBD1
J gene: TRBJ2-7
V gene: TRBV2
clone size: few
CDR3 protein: CASSSHLPTGINYEQYF
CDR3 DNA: TGTGCCAGCAGTTCTCACCTACCGACAGGGATAAACTACGAGCAGTACTTC

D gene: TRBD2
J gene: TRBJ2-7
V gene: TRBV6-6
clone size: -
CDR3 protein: CASSPLSGGDPYEQYF
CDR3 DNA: TGTGCCAGCAGCCCCCTTAGCGGGGGGGATCCCTACGAGCAGTACTTC

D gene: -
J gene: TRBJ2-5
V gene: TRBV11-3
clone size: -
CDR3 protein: CASSPGGPQETQYF
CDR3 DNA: TGTGCCAGCAGCCCCGGGGGGCCCCAAGAGACCCAGTACTTC

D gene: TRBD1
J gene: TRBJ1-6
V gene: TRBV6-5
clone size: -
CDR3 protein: CASSYRGQVNSPLHF
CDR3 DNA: TGTGCCAGCAGTTACAGGGGGCAGGTTAATTCACCCCTCCACTTT

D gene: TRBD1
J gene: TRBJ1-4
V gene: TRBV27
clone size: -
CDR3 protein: CATSDRANEKLFF
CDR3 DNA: TGTGCCACCTCGGACAGGGCTAATGAAAAACTGTTTTTT

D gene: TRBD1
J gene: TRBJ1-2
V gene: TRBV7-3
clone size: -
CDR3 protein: CASSSGQGASYGYTF
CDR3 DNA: TGTGCCAGCAGCTCAGGACAGGGGGCGAGTTATGGCTACACCTTC

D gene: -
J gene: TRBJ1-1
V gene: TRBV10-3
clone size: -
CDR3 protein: CAISESMREQGNSGEAFF
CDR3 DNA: TGTGCCATCAGTGAGTCGATGAGAGAACAGGGAAATTCTGGTGAAGCTTTCTTT

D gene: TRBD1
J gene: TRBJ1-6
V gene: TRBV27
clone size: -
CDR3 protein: CASTRGTPTSGSPLHF
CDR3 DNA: TGTGCCAGCACCAGGGGGACACCGACGTCCGGTTCACCCCTCCACTTT

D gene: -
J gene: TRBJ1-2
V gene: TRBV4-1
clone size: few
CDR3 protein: CASSQVTGYNYGYTF
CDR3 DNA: TGCGCCAGCAGCCAAGTTACAGGGTACAACTATGGCTACACCTTC

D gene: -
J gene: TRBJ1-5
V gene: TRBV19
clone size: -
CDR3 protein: CASTRDRNQPQHF
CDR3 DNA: TGTGCCAGTACCCGAGACAGAAATCAGCCCCAGCATTTT

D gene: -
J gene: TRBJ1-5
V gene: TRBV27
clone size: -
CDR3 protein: CASSPGGREQPQHF
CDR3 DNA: TGTGCCAGCAGTCCTGGAGGGCGCGAGCAGCCCCAGCATTTT